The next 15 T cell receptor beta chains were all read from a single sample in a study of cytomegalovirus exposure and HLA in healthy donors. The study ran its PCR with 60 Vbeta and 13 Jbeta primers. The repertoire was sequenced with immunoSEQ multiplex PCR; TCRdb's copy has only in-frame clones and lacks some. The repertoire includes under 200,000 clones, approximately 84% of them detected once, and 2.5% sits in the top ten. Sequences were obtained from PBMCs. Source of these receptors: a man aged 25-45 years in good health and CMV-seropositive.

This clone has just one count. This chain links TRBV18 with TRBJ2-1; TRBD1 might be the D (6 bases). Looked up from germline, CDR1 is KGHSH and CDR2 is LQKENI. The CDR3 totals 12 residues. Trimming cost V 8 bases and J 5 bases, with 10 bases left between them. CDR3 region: CASRQEHNEQFF. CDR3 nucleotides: TGTGCCAGCCGACAGGAACACAATGAGCAGTTCTTC.

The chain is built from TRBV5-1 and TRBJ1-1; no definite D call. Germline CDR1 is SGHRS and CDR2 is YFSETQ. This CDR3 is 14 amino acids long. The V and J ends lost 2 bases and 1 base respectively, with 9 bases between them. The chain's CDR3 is CASSLEGRNTEAFF. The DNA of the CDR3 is TGCGCCAGCAGCTTAGAGGGAAGGAACACTGAAGCTTTCTTT.

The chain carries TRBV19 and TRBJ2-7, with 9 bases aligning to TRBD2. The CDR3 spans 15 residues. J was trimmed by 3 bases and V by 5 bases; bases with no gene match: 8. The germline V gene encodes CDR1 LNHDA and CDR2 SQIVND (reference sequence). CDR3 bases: TGTGCCAGTAGTGCCAGACTAGCGGACTACTACGAGCAGTACGTC. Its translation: CASSARLADYYEQYV.

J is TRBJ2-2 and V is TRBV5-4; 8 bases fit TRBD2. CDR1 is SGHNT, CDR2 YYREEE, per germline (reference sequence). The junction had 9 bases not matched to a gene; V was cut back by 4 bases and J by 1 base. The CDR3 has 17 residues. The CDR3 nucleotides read TGTGCCAGCAGCCCTACGGGAGGGCTTAAGAACACCGGGGAGCTGTTTTTT. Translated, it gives CASSPTGGLKNTGELFF.

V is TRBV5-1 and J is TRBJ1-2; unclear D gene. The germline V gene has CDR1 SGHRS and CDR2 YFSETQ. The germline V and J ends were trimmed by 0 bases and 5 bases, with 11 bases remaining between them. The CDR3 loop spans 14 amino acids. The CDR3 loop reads CASSLGASGYGYTF. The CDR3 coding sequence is TGCGCCAGCAGCTTGGGGGCCTCTGGGTATGGCTACACCTTC.

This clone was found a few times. The CDR3 DNA is TGTGCCAGCAGTCTTTACGGAGATACGCAGTATTTT. It translates to CASSLYGDTQYF. The chain carries TRBV5-6 and TRBJ2-3; D call uncertain. The ends were cut back, 5 bases at V and 5 bases at J, with 9 bases in the middle. This CDR3 spans 12 amino acids. CDR1 and CDR2 from the germline V gene are SGHDT and YYEEEE.

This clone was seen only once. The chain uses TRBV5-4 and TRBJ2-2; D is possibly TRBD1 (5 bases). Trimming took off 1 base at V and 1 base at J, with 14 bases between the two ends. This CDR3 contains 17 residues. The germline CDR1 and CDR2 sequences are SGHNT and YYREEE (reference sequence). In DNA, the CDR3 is TGTGCCAGCAGCTTGAGTCAGGGCTTAGGGAACACCGGGGAGCTGTTTTTT. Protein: CASSLSQGLGNTGELFF.

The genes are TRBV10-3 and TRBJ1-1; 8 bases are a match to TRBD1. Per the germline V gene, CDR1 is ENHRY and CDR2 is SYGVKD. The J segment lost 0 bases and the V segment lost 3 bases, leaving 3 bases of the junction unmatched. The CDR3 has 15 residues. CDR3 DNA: TGTGCCATCAGTGACCGGGACAGGATGAACACTGAAGCTTTCTTT. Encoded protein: CAISDRDRMNTEAFF.

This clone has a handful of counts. CDR3 loop: CASSLRTDQPQHF. CDR3 in DNA: TGTGCCAGCAGCTTAAGGACAGATCAGCCCCAGCATTTT. This chain joins TRBV7-2 and TRBJ1-5, with TRBD1 as a possible D gene (6 bases). The V gene lost 2 bases and the J gene lost 5 bases, with 7 bases spanning the gap. This CDR3 has 13 residues. Per germline, CDR1 SGHTA and CDR2 FQGNSA.

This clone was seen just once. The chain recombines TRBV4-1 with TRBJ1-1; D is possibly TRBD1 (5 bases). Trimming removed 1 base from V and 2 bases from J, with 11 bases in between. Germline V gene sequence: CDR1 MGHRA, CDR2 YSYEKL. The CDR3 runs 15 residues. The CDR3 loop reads CASSQVGQLNTEAFF. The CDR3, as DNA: TGCGCCAGCAGCCAAGTGGGGCAGCTTAACACTGAAGCTTTCTTT.

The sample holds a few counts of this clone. The CDR3 nucleotides are TGTGCCAGCAGTTATCAGGGTTTAAACACTGAAGCTTTCTTT. It specifies CASSYQGLNTEAFF. The chain combines TRBV6-6 with TRBJ1-1; perhaps TRBD1 as D (5 bases). This CDR3 comprises 14 residues. Germline CDR1 and CDR2: MNHNY and SVGAGI (reference sequence). The V and J ends lost 3 bases and 2 bases respectively, with 10 bases between them.

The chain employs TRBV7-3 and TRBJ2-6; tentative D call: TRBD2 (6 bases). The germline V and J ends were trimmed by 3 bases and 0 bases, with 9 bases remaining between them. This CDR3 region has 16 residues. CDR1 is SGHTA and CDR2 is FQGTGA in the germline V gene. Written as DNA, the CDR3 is TGTGCCAGCAGCTTTGTCGGGAGCTCTGGGGCCAACGTCCTGACTTTC. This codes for CASSFVGSSGANVLTF.

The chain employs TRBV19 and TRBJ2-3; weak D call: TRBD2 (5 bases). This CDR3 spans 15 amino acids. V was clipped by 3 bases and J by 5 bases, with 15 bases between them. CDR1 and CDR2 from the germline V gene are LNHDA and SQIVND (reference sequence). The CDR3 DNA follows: TGTGCCAGTAGTATTGTCGGACTTACTCTAGATACGCAGTATTTT. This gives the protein CASSIVGLTLDTQYF.

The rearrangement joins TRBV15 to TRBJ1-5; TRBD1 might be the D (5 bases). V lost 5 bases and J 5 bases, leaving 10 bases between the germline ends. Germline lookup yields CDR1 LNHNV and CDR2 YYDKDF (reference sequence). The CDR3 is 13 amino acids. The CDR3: CATSPRAYQPQHF. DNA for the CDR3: TGTGCCACCAGCCCCAGGGCTTATCAGCCCCAGCATTTT.

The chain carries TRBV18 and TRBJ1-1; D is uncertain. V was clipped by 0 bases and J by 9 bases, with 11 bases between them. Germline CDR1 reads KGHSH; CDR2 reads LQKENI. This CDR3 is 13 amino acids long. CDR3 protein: CASSPPSSVKAFF. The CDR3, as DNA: TGTGCCAGCTCACCACCGAGCTCGGTGAAAGCTTTCTTT.